This paragraph covers one TCR beta chain sequence. Antigen unknown. The sample belongs to a study of T cells in Graves' hyperthyroidism and ophthalmopathy. The study's findings and limits: Ophthalmopathy was identified by the model a median approximately 6.4 months ahead of onset. Most thyroid clonotypes expanded above 0.001 appeared in blood too.

CDR1 and CDR2 from the germline V gene are LNHNV and YYDKDF (reference sequence). This CDR3 contains 15 residues. The V end was cut by 5 bases, the J end by 4 bases, with 17 bases between. Not enrolled were patients with uncontrolled infection, other autoimmune disease, pregnancy or lactation. Amplification of TCR beta CDR3 regions was performed using RNA transcripts as template. In the first-round RT-PCR of the TCR CDR3, the HTBI primer set was used. TCRdb independently ran MiXCR on the multiplex PCR reads; one entry per CDR3 protein. The sample lists a few hundred thousand distinct CDR3 sequences, 20% to 25% seen once, with roughly 60% in the top ten.

The source material was blood. The chain is built from TRBV15 and TRBJ1-1; the D is unclear. The sequence was obtained from a man in his thirties or forties with Graves' ophthalmopathy. CDR3 loop: CATSGTYPGSTEAFF. The CDR3 DNA reads TGTGCCACCAGCGGCACGTATCCGGGGAGCACTGAAGCTTTCTTT.